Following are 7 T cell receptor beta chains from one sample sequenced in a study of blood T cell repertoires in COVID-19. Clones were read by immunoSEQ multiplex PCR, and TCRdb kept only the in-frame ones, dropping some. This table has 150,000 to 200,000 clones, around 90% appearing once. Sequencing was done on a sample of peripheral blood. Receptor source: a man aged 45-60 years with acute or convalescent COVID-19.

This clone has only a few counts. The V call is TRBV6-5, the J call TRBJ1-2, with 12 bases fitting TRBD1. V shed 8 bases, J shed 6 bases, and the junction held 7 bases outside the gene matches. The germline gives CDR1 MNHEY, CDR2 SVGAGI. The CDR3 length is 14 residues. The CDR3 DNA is TGTGCCAGCGGAATCGGGACAGGGGGCGATGGCTACACCTTC. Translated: CASGIGTGGDGYTF.

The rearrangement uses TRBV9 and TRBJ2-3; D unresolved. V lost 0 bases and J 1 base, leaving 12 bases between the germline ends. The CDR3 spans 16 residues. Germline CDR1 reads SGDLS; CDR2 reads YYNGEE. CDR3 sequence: CASSVAVVGGTDTQYF. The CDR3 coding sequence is TGTGCCAGCAGCGTAGCCGTTGTAGGAGGCACAGATACGCAGTATTTT.

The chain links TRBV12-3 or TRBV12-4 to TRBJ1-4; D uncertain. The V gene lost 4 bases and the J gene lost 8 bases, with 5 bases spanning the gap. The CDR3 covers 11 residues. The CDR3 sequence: CASSYQEKLFF. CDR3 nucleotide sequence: TGTGCCAGCAGTTACCAGGAAAAACTGTTTTTT.

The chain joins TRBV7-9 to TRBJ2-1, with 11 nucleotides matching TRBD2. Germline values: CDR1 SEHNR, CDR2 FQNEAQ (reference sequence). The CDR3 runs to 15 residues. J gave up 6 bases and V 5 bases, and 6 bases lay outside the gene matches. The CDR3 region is CASSPTSGSINEQFF. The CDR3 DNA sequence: TGTGCCAGCAGCCCTACTAGCGGGAGTATCAATGAGCAGTTCTTC.

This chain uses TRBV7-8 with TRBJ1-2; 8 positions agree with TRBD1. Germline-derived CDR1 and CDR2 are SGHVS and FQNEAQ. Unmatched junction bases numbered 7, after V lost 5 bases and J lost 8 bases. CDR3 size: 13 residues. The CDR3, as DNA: TGTGCCAGCAGCCTGGGACAGGCGGGCGGCTACACCTTC. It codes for CASSLGQAGGYTF.

CDR3 loop: CASSPSTMETQYF. For the CDR3, the DNA is TGTGCCAGCTCACCCTCCACAATGGAGACCCAGTACTTC. The genes are TRBV18 and TRBJ2-5, with D uncertain. This CDR3 has 13 residues. Trimming shortened V by 3 bases and J by 5 bases, and 10 bases separated the two germline ends. Per germline, CDR1 KGHSH and CDR2 LQKENI.

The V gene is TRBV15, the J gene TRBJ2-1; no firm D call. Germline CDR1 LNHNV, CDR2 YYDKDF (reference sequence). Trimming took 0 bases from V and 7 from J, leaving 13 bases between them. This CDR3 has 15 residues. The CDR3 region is CATSRDHGRSNEQFF. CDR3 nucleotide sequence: TGTGCCACCAGCAGAGATCACGGCCGGAGTAATGAGCAGTTCTTC.